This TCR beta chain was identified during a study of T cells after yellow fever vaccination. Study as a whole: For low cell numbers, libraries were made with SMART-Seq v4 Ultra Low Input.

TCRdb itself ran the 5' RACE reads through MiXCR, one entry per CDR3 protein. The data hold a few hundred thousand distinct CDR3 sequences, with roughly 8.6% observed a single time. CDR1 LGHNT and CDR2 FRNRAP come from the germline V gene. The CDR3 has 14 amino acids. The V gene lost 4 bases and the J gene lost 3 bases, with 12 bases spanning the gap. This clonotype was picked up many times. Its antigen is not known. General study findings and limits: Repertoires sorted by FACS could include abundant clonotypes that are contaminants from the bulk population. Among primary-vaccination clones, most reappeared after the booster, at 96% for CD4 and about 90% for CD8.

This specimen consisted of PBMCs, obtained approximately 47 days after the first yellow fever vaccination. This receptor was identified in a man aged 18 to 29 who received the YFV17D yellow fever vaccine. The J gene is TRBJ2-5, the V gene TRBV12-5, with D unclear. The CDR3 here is CASGSRPLEETQYF. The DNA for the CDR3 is TGTGCTAGTGGTTCCCGACCCCTGGAAGAGACCCAGTACTTC.